Sequencing of this T cell receptor beta chain was carried out in a study of blood T cells in healthy people across ages. A second PCR of about 7 to 12 cycles used a sample-barcoded 5' primer and a J-beta primer mix. MiXCR, applied by TCRdb to the 5' RACE reads, yields one record per CDR3 protein. The table lists about 1.4 million distinct CDR3 sequences, roughly 64% of them singletons. PBMCs, at least 7 million per sample, were isolated. The sequence derives from a man between 18 and 35 years old in good health. Sequenced input: blood.

The CDR3 region is CASSHNSGSSETQYF. Here the CDR3 DNA reads TGTGCCAGCAGCCACAATAGTGGGAGTTCGGAGACCCAGTACTTC. V gene TRBV14 combines with J gene TRBJ2-5, with a tentative D call TRBD2 (5 bases). CDR3 length: 15 residues. Germline lookup yields CDR1 SGHDN and CDR2 FVKESK. V was shortened by 3 bases and J by 5 bases, with 16 bases between the two germline ends.